This TCR beta chain was sequenced in a study of T cell repertoires in cytomegalovirus infection. Turning to the study itself: Evidence of both CMV infection and a matching HLA type came from public TCR beta signatures. The study's findings and limits: Carriers of CMV and the relevant HLA type were discriminated by public TCR beta frequency.

Trimming stripped 1 base from V and 3 bases from J, with 13 bases between. Germline assignment: CDR1 SGHTA and CDR2 FQGNSA. The CDR3 has 16 amino acids. On this clonotype itself: Its antigen is still unknown.

TCRdb processed the reads anew with MiXCR; each CDR3 protein has one entry. The profile covers 200,000 to 300,000 distinct CDR3 sequences, with 9.1% appearing a single time and more than 12% taken by the ten largest. The source of this sequence is a human donor in good health (CMV status not recorded). Some clones in this sample may be carry-over from other donors' samples. This chain joins TRBV7-2 and TRBJ1-5, with D maybe TRBD1 (5 bases). The sample was PBMCs. As DNA, the CDR3 is TGTGCCAGCAGCTTAGGGTGGGGGTTTGACAATCAGCCCCAGCATTTT. Translation: CASSLGWGFDNQPQHF.